This T cell receptor (beta chain) was recovered during a study of early T cells in non-severe SARS-CoV-2 infection. Background on the study: Sequencing of unsorted whole blood was done on bulk RNA, leaving chains unpaired.

Each CDR3 protein gets one entry after TCRdb re-called the 5' RACE reads with MiXCR. This sample has some 36,000 distinct CDR3 sequences, with approximately 5.9% found just once. This clonotype was picked up many times. Germline loops: CDR1 SGHRS, CDR2 YFSETQ. This CDR3 comprises 17 residues. V gave up 0 bases and J gave up 1 base; unmatched junction bases: 6. Sequenced input: whole blood. The gene calls are TRBV5-1 and TRBJ2-5, with 10 bases lining up with TRBD2. This receptor was obtained from an adult who was a healthcare worker with PCR-confirmed SARS-CoV-2 infection or an uninfected control (not recorded which). In DNA, the CDR3 is TGCGCCAGCAGCTTGGAAGCTAGCGGGAGCCCCCAAGAGACCCAGTACTTC. This gives the protein CASSLEASGSPQETQYF.